What follows are 32 T cell receptor beta chains derived from one specimen sequenced in a study of cytomegalovirus exposure and HLA in healthy donors. A multiplex PCR was run with 60 Vbeta primers and 13 Jbeta primers. The table came from immunoSEQ multiplex PCR; TCRdb's copy has only in-frame clones and leaves some out. Here the sample spans some 65,000 clones, about 73% being singletons. Sequencing was carried out using PBMCs. The receptors shown here come from a woman in her twenties or thirties in good health and CMV-seronegative.

V gene TRBV15 combines with J gene TRBJ2-3; D ambiguous. V gave up 0 bases and J gave up 11 bases, with 9 bases separating them. Germline lookup yields CDR1 LNHNV and CDR2 YYDKDF (reference sequence). The CDR3 contains 12 residues. The CDR3 protein is CATSRDELKQYF. The CDR3 DNA reads as TGTGCCACCAGCAGAGATGAGCTTAAGCAGTATTTT. Looking up the rest from reference TRBV15 and TRBJ2-3 gives the full variable domain: DAMVIQNPRYQVTQFGKPVTLSCSQTLNHNVMYWYQQKSSQAPKLLFHYYDKDFNNEADTPDNFQSRRPNTSFCFLDIRSPGLGDTAMYLCATSRDELKQYFGPGTRLTVL.

The V gene is TRBV5-6, the J gene TRBJ2-1, with D perhaps TRBD1 (6 bases). The CDR3 runs to 16 residues. V was clipped by 0 bases and J by 8 bases, with 18 bases between them. From germline, CDR1 is SGHDT and CDR2 YYEEEE. This CDR3 is CASSLAGTSELDEQFF. The CDR3 region has the DNA TGTGCCAGCAGCTTGGCGGGGACATCAGAGCTCGATGAGCAGTTCTTC. The variable domain in full, with the rest retrieved from reference TRBV5-6 and TRBJ2-1, is DAGVTQSPTHLIKTRGQQVTLRCSPKSGHDTVSWYQQALGQGPQFIFQYYEEEERQRGNFPDRFSGHQFPNYSSELNVNALLLGDSALYLCASSLAGTSELDEQFFGPGTRLTVL.

This chain uses TRBV7-9 with TRBJ2-3, with 10 bases identical to TRBD1. The junction had 7 bases not matched to a gene; V was cut back by 5 bases and J by 2 bases. The CDR3 extends over 16 amino acids. Germline V gene lookup returns CDR1 SEHNR and CDR2 FQNEAQ (reference sequence). CDR3: CASSRSGQGITDTQYF. For the CDR3, the DNA is TGTGCCAGCAGCCGTTCGGGACAGGGGATCACAGATACGCAGTATTTT.

The chain links TRBV27 to TRBJ1-1; D call uncertain. V lost 5 bases and J lost 0, with 10 bases in between. This CDR3 contains 14 residues. CDR1 is MNHEY, CDR2 SMNVEV, per germline (reference sequence). CDR3 coding DNA: TGTGCCAGCAGTAGCCTCCTTATGAACACTGAAGCTTTCTTT. Protein sequence: CASSSLLMNTEAFF.

V gene TRBV5-1 combines with J gene TRBJ2-7, with TRBD1 identical over 7 bases. From germline, CDR1 is SGHRS and CDR2 YFSETQ. The V segment lost 0 bases and the J segment 5 bases; nucleotides outside the gene matches: 2. The CDR3 has 13 residues. The CDR3 sequence: CASSLERGHEQYF. CDR3 bases: TGCGCCAGCAGCTTGGAAAGGGGGCACGAGCAGTACTTC.

The chain employs TRBV2 and TRBJ1-2; 11 bases map to TRBD1. The CDR3 contains 15 residues. Germline V gives CDR1 SNHLY, CDR2 FYNNEI. The V and J ends lost 7 bases and 0 bases, in that order; junction bases with no gene match: 4. The CDR3 nucleotides are TGTGCCAGCACCCGGGGACAGGGGGCTAACTATGGCTACACCTTC. Translated: CASTRGQGANYGYTF.

The V and J genes are TRBV27 and TRBJ2-7, with 7 bases matching TRBD2. J was trimmed by 3 bases and V by 6 bases; bases with no gene match: 14. The CDR3 runs 16 residues. From germline, CDR1 is MNHEY and CDR2 SMNVEV (reference sequence). As DNA, the CDR3 is TGTGCCAGCAGAAGACCTCTAGCGGCTCAACACTACGAGCAGTACTTC. This gives the protein CASRRPLAAQHYEQYF.

The chain recombines TRBV6-6 with TRBJ2-1; 9 nucleotides agree with TRBD1. In germline, CDR1 is MNHNY, CDR2 SVGAGI (reference sequence). This CDR3 has 16 amino acids. J was trimmed by 7 bases and V by 3 bases; bases with no gene match: 10. The CDR3 bases are TGTGCCAGCAGTTATTGGGGACAGGGAGTTGTGAATGAGCAGTTCTTC. It specifies CASSYWGQGVVNEQFF.

The chain couples TRBV5-1 to TRBJ2-7; 7 positions agree with TRBD1. Germline V gives CDR1 SGHRS, CDR2 YFSETQ. J lost 5 bases, V lost 1 base, and 6 bases had no gene match. The CDR3 has 14 residues. CDR3 sequence (DNA): TGCGCCAGCAGCTTGCGTAGGGGGCCCGACGAGCAGTACTTC. Translation: CASSLRRGPDEQYF.

In this sample, this clone turned up once. The chain recombines TRBV7-9 with TRBJ2-7, with D tentatively TRBD2 (6 bases). V lost 0 bases and J lost 3, with 9 bases in between. CDR3 length: 14 amino acids. CDR1 and CDR2 from the germline V gene are SEHNR and FQNEAQ (reference sequence). The CDR3 coding sequence is TGTGCCAGCAGCTTAGCGGCCGGGAGCTACGAGCAGTACTTC. The encoded protein is CASSLAAGSYEQYF.

The sample holds a few counts of this clone. The V and J genes are TRBV7-6 and TRBJ1-5; D is possibly TRBD1 (6 bases). The CDR3 sequence is 17 residues long. From germline, CDR1 is SGHVS and CDR2 FNYEAQ. The V and J ends lost 2 bases and 2 bases respectively, with 16 bases between them. The CDR3 DNA follows: TGTGCCAGCAGCTTATCGGCAGGGTCAGGGGGCAATCAGCCCCAGCATTTT. Residues: CASSLSAGSGGNQPQHF. Drawing the rest from reference TRBV7-6 and TRBJ1-5, the complete variable domain is GAGVSQSPRYKVTKRGQDVALRCDPISGHVSLYWYRQALGQGPEFLTYFNYEAQQDKSGLPNDRFSAERPEGSISTLTIQRTEQRDSAMYRCASSLSAGSGGNQPQHFGDGTRLSIL.

This chain joins TRBV5-1 and TRBJ1-3; TRBD1 matches at 8 bases. Germline-derived CDR1 and CDR2 are SGHRS and YFSETQ. The CDR3 runs to 16 residues. V was clipped by 0 bases and J by 1 base; unmatched bases: 3. CDR3 bases: TGCGCCAGCAGCTTGGACAGGGGGTTATCTGGAAACACCATATATTTT. This codes for CASSLDRGLSGNTIYF.

The J gene is TRBJ1-5, the V gene TRBV5-7; 8 bases align to TRBD1. TRBV5-7 is filed as an ORF, its function uncertain. CDR3 size: 16 residues. V shed 3 bases, J shed 7 bases, and the junction held 12 bases outside the gene matches. CDR3 residues: CASSYWVTGVRQPQHF. The CDR3 bases are TGTGCCAGCAGCTATTGGGTGACAGGGGTCAGGCAGCCCCAGCATTTT.

The chain joins TRBV13 to TRBJ1-6; the D is unclear. Trimming pared 4 bases from V and 9 bases from J, leaving 10 bases between. Germline V gene lookup returns CDR1 PRHDT and CDR2 FYEKMQ (reference sequence). This CDR3 spans 13 amino acids. The chain's CDR3 is CASSYSGTSPLHF. CDR3 bases: TGTGCCAGCAGCTACTCAGGAACTTCACCCCTCCACTTT.

This clone was seen only once. The CDR3 loop reads CASSQEERGGRTQYF. In DNA form, the CDR3 reads TGCGCCAGCAGCCAAGAGGAGCGGGGGGGCCGGACCCAGTACTTC. V and J are TRBV4-1 and TRBJ2-5, with 10 bases that match TRBD2. Germline V gene lookup returns CDR1 MGHRA and CDR2 YSYEKL. V lost 0 bases and J lost 7; bases outside the gene matches: 5. The CDR3 runs to 15 residues.

In its sample, this clone was seen a few times. This sequence joins TRBV29-1 and TRBJ2-7; tentatively, D is TRBD2 (6 bases). Trimming removed 3 bases from V and 7 bases from J, with 16 bases in between. Looked up from germline, CDR1 is SQVTM and CDR2 is ANQGSEA. The CDR3 consists of 13 residues. The CDR3 region is CSVEGDSVREQYV. The CDR3 nucleotides read TGCAGCGTTGAGGGGGACTCCGTGCGGGAGCAGTACGTC.

This chain links TRBV6-1 with TRBJ2-7; D remains ambiguous. The CDR3 totals 15 residues. The germline gives CDR1 MNHNS, CDR2 SASEGT. The V and J ends lost 1 base and 2 bases respectively, with 12 bases between them. CDR3 protein: CASSEVGQAPYEQYF. The DNA for the CDR3 is TGTGCCAGCAGTGAAGTTGGTCAGGCCCCCTACGAGCAGTACTTC.

This clone turned up a few times. The chain joins TRBV9 to TRBJ1-6; 8 bases agree with TRBD1. The CDR3 has 17 amino acids. With V trimmed by 3 bases and J by 7 bases, 12 bases remained unmatched. Germline V gene data show CDR1 as SGDLS and CDR2 as YYNGEE. CDR3: CASSAFVRQGLNSPLHF. Written as DNA, the CDR3 is TGTGCCAGCAGCGCGTTTGTTAGACAGGGGTTAAATTCACCCCTCCACTTT.

The chain joins TRBV2 to TRBJ1-2; TRBD1 matches at 9 bases. V shed 5 bases and J 2 bases; nucleotides not matched to a gene: 6. The CDR3 is made up of 15 amino acids. CDR1 is SNHLY, CDR2 FYNNEI, per germline. The CDR3 here is CASSQTGGRNYGYTF. CDR3 DNA: TGTGCCAGCAGTCAGACAGGGGGGAGGAACTATGGCTACACCTTC.

This clone was counted between two and nine times. The chain couples TRBV9 to TRBJ1-2; tentatively, D is TRBD1 (5 bases). CDR3 length: 17 residues. The ends were cut back, 3 bases at V and 3 bases at J, with 21 bases in the middle. The germline gives CDR1 SGDLS, CDR2 YYNGEE. The CDR3 protein is CASSESLGGVPYYGYTF. CDR3 DNA: TGTGCCAGCAGCGAGAGCCTTGGAGGGGTCCCCTACTATGGCTACACCTTC.

CDR3 DNA: TGTGCCAGCAGTTTGGGGGGTTCCCAGCCCCAGCATTTT. This encodes CASSLGGSQPQHF. V is TRBV27 and J is TRBJ1-5; TRBD1 might be the D (5 bases). V shed 3 bases and J shed 7 bases, with 10 bases lying between them. CDR3 length equals 13 residues. Per germline, CDR1 MNHEY and CDR2 SMNVEV (reference sequence).

In this sample, this clone turned up a few times. The genes are TRBV7-9 and TRBJ2-3, with a weak D call TRBD1 (5 bases). The V gene lost 3 bases and the J gene lost 2 bases, with 9 bases spanning the gap. CDR1 is SEHNR, CDR2 FQNEAQ, per germline (reference sequence). The CDR3 contains 14 residues. CDR3 in DNA: TGTGCCAGCAGCTTCGTCAGGGTCACAGATACGCAGTATTTT. This translates into CASSFVRVTDTQYF.

The V and J genes are TRBV6-4 and TRBJ1-5; possibly TRBD1 for D (5 bases). Germline values: CDR1 MRHNA, CDR2 SNTAGT. The V end was cut by 5 bases, the J end by 6 bases, with 11 bases between. CDR3 length: 13 residues. CDR3 in DNA: TGTGCCAGCAGTTGGGGCCCTCTTCAGCCCCAGCATTTT. The encoded protein is CASSWGPLQPQHF.

The J gene is TRBJ1-4, the V gene TRBV29-1; D is unclear. V lost 3 bases and J lost 0, with 8 bases in between. CDR3 size: 14 residues. Germline V CDR1 and CDR2: SQVTM, ANQGSEA. CDR3 sequence reads: CSVESTTTNEKLFF. The CDR3 nucleotides are TGCAGCGTTGAGTCGACAACAACTAATGAAAAACTGTTTTTT.

CDR3 sequence reads: CAWSPTENSPLHF. The DNA of the CDR3 is TGTGCCTGGTCTCCCACAGAAAATTCACCCCTCCACTTT. The gene calls are TRBV30 and TRBJ1-6; no firm D call. Germline V lookup: CDR1 GTSNPN, CDR2 SVGIG (reference sequence). This CDR3 is 13 amino acids long. The ends were cut back, 5 bases at V and 7 bases at J, with 12 bases in the middle. The full variable domain, its missing parts supplied by reference TRBV30 and TRBJ1-6, is SQTIHQWPATLVQPVGSPLSLECTVEGTSNPNLYWYRQAAGRGLQLLFYSVGIGQISSEVPQNLSASRPQDRQFILSSKKLLLSDSGFYLCAWSPTENSPLHFGNGTRLTVT.

V usage is TRBV7-2 and J usage is TRBJ2-7; TRBD2 aligns across 7 bases. The junction had 9 bases not matched to a gene; V was cut back by 5 bases and J by 2 bases. The germline CDR1 and CDR2 sequences are SGHTA and FQGNSA. CDR3 size: 15 residues. CDR3 sequence: CASSEGPGTTYEQYF. The CDR3 nucleotides are TGTGCCAGCAGCGAGGGCCCCGGGACTACCTACGAGCAGTACTTC.

This clone was seen more than once but under ten times. The rearrangement links TRBV6-1 to TRBJ1-5; D is unclear. Trimming pared 7 bases from V and 10 bases from J, leaving 17 bases between. Germline CDR1 and CDR2: MNHNS and SASEGT. The CDR3 totals 13 residues. In DNA, the CDR3 is TGTGCCAGCACTGACACCGGTCTACCCCCCCAGCATTTT. Translating gives CASTDTGLPPQHF.

The V gene is TRBV6-1, the J gene TRBJ2-3; 7 nucleotides align to TRBD1. The CDR3 is 15 amino acids. Per the germline V gene, CDR1 is MNHNS and CDR2 is SASEGT. Trimming took 6 bases from V and 3 from J; bases not matched to a gene: 9. The chain's CDR3 is CASSLDRVGTDTQYF. The CDR3 DNA sequence: TGTGCCAGCAGCCTAGACAGGGTAGGGACAGATACGCAGTATTTT.

This clone has a handful of counts. This sequence joins TRBV27 and TRBJ2-3, with 9 bases lining up with TRBD2. CDR3 length: 16 amino acids. Trimming at V came to 5 bases and at J to 2 bases, leaving 8 bases not matched to a gene. Germline V lookup: CDR1 MNHEY, CDR2 SMNVEV (reference sequence). The CDR3 is CASSGFLAGNTDTQYF. The CDR3 DNA is TGTGCCAGCAGTGGGTTCCTAGCGGGGAACACAGATACGCAGTATTTT.

The chain combines TRBV30 with TRBJ1-1, with D uncertain. CDR3 length equals 13 residues. The ends were cut back, 3 bases at V and 2 bases at J, with 10 bases in the middle. CDR1 GTSNPN and CDR2 SVGIG come from the germline V gene (reference sequence). CDR3 coding DNA: TGTGCCTGGAGCCTCGCAGGAAACACTGAAGCTTTCTTT. Protein sequence: CAWSLAGNTEAFF.

V gene TRBV6-6 combines with J gene TRBJ2-7; a weak D match, TRBD1 (6 bases). Per the germline V gene, CDR1 is MNHNY and CDR2 is SVGAGI (reference sequence). This CDR3 comprises 14 residues. Deletions cut 5 bases from V and 3 bases from J, with 14 bases between. Written as DNA, the CDR3 is TGTGCCAGCAGTCCTGGACAGATACTCTACGAGCAGTACTTC. Encoded protein: CASSPGQILYEQYF.

The chain uses TRBV6-4 and TRBJ2-3; a possible D gene is TRBD2 (6 bases). The CDR3 extends over 16 amino acids. V lost 3 bases and J 4 bases, leaving 17 bases between the germline ends. Germline V gene sequence: CDR1 MRHNA, CDR2 SNTAGT. In DNA, the CDR3 is TGTGCCAGCAGTGAGACAGCGGGTGAAGTTTCAGATACGCAGTATTTT. This translates into CASSETAGEVSDTQYF.